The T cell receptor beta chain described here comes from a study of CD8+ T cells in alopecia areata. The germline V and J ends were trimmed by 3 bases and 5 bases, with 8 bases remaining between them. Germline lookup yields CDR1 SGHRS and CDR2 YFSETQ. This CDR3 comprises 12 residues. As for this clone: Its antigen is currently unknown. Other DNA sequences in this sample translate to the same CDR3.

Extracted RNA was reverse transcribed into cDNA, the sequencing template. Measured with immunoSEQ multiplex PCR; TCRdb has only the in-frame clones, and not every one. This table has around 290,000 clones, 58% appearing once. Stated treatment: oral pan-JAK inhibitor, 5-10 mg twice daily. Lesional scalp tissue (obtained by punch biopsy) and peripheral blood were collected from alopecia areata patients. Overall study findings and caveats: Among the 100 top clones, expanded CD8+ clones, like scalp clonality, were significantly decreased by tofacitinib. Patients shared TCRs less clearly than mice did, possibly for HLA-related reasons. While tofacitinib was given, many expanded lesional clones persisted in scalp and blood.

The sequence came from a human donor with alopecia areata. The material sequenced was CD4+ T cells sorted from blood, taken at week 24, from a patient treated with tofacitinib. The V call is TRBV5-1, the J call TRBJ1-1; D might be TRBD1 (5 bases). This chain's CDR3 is CASSSGGTEAFF. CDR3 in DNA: TGCGCCAGCAGCTCCGGGGGTACTGAAGCTTTCTTT.